Each of the 12 T cell receptor beta chains below was sequenced from the same sample in a study of blood T cell repertoires in COVID-19. Profiled with immunoSEQ multiplex PCR; TCRdb holds only in-frame clones, not every one. The sample has around 130,000 clones; more than 90% are singletons. Sequencing was carried out using peripheral blood. Source of these receptors: a man aged 60 to 75 with COVID-19, enrolled during active disease.

The J gene is TRBJ2-7, the V gene TRBV4-3; unclear D gene. CDR3 length equals 13 residues. Germline V gene lookup returns CDR1 LGHNA and CDR2 YSLEER. V dropped 1 base and J dropped 6 bases, with 10 bases sitting between them. This CDR3 is CASSQGSAAEQYF. CDR3 bases: TGCGCCAGCAGCCAAGGATCCGCGGCCGAGCAGTACTTC.

This clone occurred a few times. The chain uses TRBV3-1 (or the pseudogene TRBV3-2) and TRBJ2-6; maybe TRBD1 (6 bases). CDR3 length: 18 residues. The V gene lost 1 base and the J gene lost 0 bases, with 13 bases spanning the gap. Germline V gene sequence: CDR1 LGHDT, CDR2 YNNKEL (reference sequence). In nucleotides, the CDR3 is TGTGCCAGCAGCCAAGTTCAGGGGTCAACCTCTGGGGCCAACGTCCTGACTTTC. It encodes CASSQVQGSTSGANVLTF.

The rearrangement uses TRBV29-1 and TRBJ1-5, with D tentatively TRBD1 (6 bases). With 6 bases removed from V and 7 bases from J, the gap between germline ends came to 13 bases. From germline, CDR1 is SQVTM and CDR2 ANQGSEA. The CDR3 covers 12 residues. In nucleotides, the CDR3 is TGCAGCGTCGCCGGGGACAACCAGCCCCAGCATTTT. Translated, it gives CSVAGDNQPQHF.

The rearrangement links TRBV11-3 to TRBJ2-5; 7 bases agree with TRBD2. CDR1 and CDR2 from the germline V gene are SGHNT and YENEEA. The V gene end was trimmed by 5 bases and the J gene end by 1 base; junction bases not matched to a gene: 4. The CDR3 has 14 amino acids. This CDR3 is CASSPGGGQETQYF. CDR3 sequence (DNA): TGTGCCAGCAGCCCTGGGGGGGGCCAAGAGACCCAGTACTTC. Combining the CDR3 with reference TRBV11-3 and TRBJ2-5 gives the whole variable domain EAGVVQSPRYKIIEKKQPVAFWCNPISGHNTLYWYLQNLGQGPELLIRYENEEAVDDSQLPKDRFSAERLKGVDSTLKIQPAELGDSAVYLCASSPGGGQETQYFGPGTRLLVL.

The rearrangement joins TRBV6-4 to TRBJ1-2, with unresolved D. This CDR3 region has 14 residues. Germline V CDR1 and CDR2: MRHNA, SNTAGT. V shed 4 bases and J shed 0 bases, with 9 bases lying between them. The CDR3 bases are TGTGCCAGCAGTGGCCCGGTAGCTAACTATGGCTACACCTTC. Residues: CASSGPVANYGYTF.

The rearrangement uses TRBV19 and TRBJ1-1; 7 nucleotides align to TRBD1. CDR1 and CDR2 from the germline V gene are LNHDA and SQIVND (reference sequence). The CDR3 totals 14 residues. Trimming took 7 bases from V and 1 from J; bases not matched to a gene: 6. The CDR3 coding sequence is TGTGCCAGTACCGAAGACAGGGCGAACACTGAAGCTTTCTTT. Amino acids: CASTEDRANTEAFF.

The gene calls are TRBV28 and TRBJ2-5; the match to TRBD1 covers 7 bases. The trim removed 4 bases at V and 4 bases at J, leaving 12 bases unmatched. Looked up from germline, CDR1 is MDHEN and CDR2 is SYDVKM. The length of the CDR3 is 16 residues. The CDR3 loop reads CASSSSRGSLRETQYF. In DNA form, the CDR3 reads TGTGCCAGCAGTTCAAGCAGGGGGAGTCTTAGAGAGACCCAGTACTTC.

The genes are TRBV28 and TRBJ1-2, with TRBD1 matching over 9 bases. The CDR3 loop spans 15 amino acids. The J segment lost 4 bases and the V segment lost 6 bases, leaving 9 bases of the junction unmatched. Germline V CDR1 and CDR2: MDHEN, SYDVKM. CDR3 protein: CASRTTGGAGYGYTF. The CDR3 coding sequence is TGTGCCAGCAGAACTACAGGGGGCGCCGGCTATGGCTACACCTTC.

CDR3 region: CASSPPTSYEQYF. CDR3 nucleotide sequence: TGTGCCAGCAGCCCCCCTACCTCCTACGAGCAGTACTTC. The chain combines TRBV7-9 with TRBJ2-7; D unresolved. Germline assignment: CDR1 SEHNR and CDR2 FQNEAQ (reference sequence). The CDR3 loop spans 13 amino acids. V gave up 5 bases and J gave up 0 bases, with 8 bases separating them.

This clone was recorded only once. J is TRBJ1-5 and V is TRBV10-3; D remains unclear. The CDR3 is 14 residues long. Germline CDR1 reads ENHRY; CDR2 reads SYGVKD. Trimming removed 3 bases at V and 3 bases at J, with 9 bases between. CDR3 in amino acids: CAISDTAYNQPQHF. CDR3 nucleotides: TGTGCCATCAGTGACACAGCCTACAATCAGCCCCAGCATTTT.

To note about this clone: This same CDR3 is encoded by further DNA sequences in the sample. The chain carries TRBV24-1 and TRBJ2-5; D is unresolved. CDR1 and CDR2 (germline): KGHDR, SFDVKD. CDR3 length: 13 amino acids. Deletions cut 6 bases from V and 2 bases from J, with 9 bases between. This CDR3 is CATSFAGQETQYF. The CDR3 DNA reads TGTGCCACCAGTTTCGCAGGACAAGAGACCCAGTACTTC.

The CDR3 protein is CASSLGGLEETQYF. CDR3 DNA: TGTGCCAGCAGCTTAGGAGGGTTGGAAGAGACCCAGTACTTC. This chain connects TRBV7-9 to TRBJ2-5; TRBD2 is a possible D gene (5 bases). This CDR3 region has 14 residues. The germline CDR1 and CDR2 sequences are SEHNR and FQNEAQ (reference sequence). Trimming removed 1 base at V and 3 bases at J, with 9 bases between.